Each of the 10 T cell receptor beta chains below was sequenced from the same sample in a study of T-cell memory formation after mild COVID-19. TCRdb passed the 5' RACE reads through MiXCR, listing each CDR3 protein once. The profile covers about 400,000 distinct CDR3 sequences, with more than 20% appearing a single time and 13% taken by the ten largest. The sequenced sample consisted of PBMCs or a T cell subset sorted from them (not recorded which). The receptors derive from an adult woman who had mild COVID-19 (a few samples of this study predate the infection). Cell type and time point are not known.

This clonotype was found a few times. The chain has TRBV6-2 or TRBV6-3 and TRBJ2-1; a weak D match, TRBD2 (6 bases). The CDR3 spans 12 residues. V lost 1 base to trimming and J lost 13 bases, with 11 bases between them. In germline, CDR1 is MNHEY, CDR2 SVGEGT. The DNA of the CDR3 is TGTGCCAGCAGTTACTGGAGGGTAGGTCAGTTCTTC. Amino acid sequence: CASSYWRVGQFF.

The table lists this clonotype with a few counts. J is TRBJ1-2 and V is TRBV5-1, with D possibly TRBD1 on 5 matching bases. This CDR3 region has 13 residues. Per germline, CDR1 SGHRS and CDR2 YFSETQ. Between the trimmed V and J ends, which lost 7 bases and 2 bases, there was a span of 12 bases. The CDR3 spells CASGDARNYGYTF. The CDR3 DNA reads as TGCGCCAGCGGGGACGCCCGGAACTATGGCTACACCTTC.

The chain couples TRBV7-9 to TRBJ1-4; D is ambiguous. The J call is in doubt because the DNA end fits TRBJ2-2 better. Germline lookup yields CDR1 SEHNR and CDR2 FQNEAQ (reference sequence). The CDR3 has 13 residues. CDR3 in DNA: TGTGCCAGCAGCGCCGGTGGTCGAGGGGAGCTGTTTTTT. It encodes CASSAGGRGELFF.

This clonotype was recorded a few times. The CDR3 region is CSAVDRWSGDEQYF. In DNA form, the CDR3 reads TGCAGCGCTGTCGACAGATGGAGCGGGGACGAGCAGTACTTC. The rearrangement joins TRBV29-1 to TRBJ2-7; 7 bases agree with TRBD2. CDR1 is SQVTM and CDR2 is ANQGSEA in the germline V gene. V trimming: 7 bases; J trimming: 5 bases; junction bases outside the gene matches: 14. The CDR3 loop spans 14 amino acids.

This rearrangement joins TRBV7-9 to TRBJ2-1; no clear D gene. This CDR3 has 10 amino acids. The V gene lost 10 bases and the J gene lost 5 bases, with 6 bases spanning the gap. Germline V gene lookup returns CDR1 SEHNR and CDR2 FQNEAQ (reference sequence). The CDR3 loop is CATWDNEQFF. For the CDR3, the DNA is TGTGCCACCTGGGACAATGAGCAGTTCTTC.

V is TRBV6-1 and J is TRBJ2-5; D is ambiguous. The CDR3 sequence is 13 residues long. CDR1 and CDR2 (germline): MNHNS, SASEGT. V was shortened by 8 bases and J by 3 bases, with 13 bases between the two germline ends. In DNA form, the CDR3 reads TGTGCCAGCTCAGGTTATGGGGAAGAGACCCAGTACTTC. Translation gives CASSGYGEETQYF.

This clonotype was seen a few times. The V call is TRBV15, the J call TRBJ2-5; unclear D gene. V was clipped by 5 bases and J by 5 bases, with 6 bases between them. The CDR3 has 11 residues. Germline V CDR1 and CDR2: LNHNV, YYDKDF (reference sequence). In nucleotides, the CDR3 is TGTGCCACCAGCCCCGGGGAGACCCAGTACTTC. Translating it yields CATSPGETQYF.

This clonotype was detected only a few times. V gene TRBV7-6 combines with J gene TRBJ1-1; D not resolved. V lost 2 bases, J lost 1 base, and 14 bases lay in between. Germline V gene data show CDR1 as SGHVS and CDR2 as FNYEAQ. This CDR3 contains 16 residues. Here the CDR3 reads CASSLRPTSGNTEAFF. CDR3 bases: TGTGCCAGCAGCTTACGGCCCACATCAGGGAACACTGAAGCTTTCTTT.

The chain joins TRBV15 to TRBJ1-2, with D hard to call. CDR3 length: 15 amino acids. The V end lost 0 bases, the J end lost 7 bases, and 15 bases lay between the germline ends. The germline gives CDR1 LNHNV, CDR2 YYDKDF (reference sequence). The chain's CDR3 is CATSRDPQPTAGYTF. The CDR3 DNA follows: TGTGCCACCAGCAGAGACCCCCAGCCCACGGCTGGCTACACCTTC.

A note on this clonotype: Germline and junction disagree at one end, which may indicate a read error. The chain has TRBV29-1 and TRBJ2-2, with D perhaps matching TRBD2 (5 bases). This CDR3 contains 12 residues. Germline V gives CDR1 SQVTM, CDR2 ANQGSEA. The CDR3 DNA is TGCAGCGTTGCCGGTCGGACCGGGGAGCTGTATTTT. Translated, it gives CSVAGRTGELYF.